Below are 10 T cell receptor beta chains sequenced from a single sample in a study of PD-1 blockade in classical Hodgkin lymphoma. Sequencing used immunoSEQ multiplex PCR; TCRdb keeps in-frame clones, though not all of them. Altogether approximately 20,000 clones are present, less than 85% being singletons, with the ten largest covering about 17%. The patients all showed relapse after autologous stem cell transplantation, while their brentuximab vedotin exposure varied. This sample comprised peripheral blood mononuclear cells (PBMCs), obtained before the second cycle of nivolumab. The receptors shown here come from a human donor with classical Hodgkin lymphoma.

This chain connects TRBV28 to TRBJ1-1; D is perhaps TRBD1 (6 bases). V lost 5 bases and J 12 bases, leaving 16 bases between the germline ends. CDR1 MDHEN and CDR2 SYDVKM come from the germline V gene. The CDR3 is 12 amino acids. The CDR3 DNA sequence: TGTGCCAGCAGTCTTCTGACAGGAACGACTTTCTTT. Translation gives CASSLLTGTTFF.

The rearrangement links TRBV7-8 to TRBJ1-3; D call uncertain. V was trimmed by 1 base and J by 6 bases, leaving 16 bases between them. Germline loops: CDR1 SGHVS, CDR2 FQNEAQ. CDR3 length: 16 residues. CDR3 residues: CASSLGGLTGKNTIYF. The CDR3 DNA reads as TGTGCCAGCAGCTTAGGCGGGCTAACCGGGAAAAACACCATATATTTT.

The chain has TRBV6-4 and TRBJ2-1, with D uncertain. Per germline, CDR1 MRHNA and CDR2 SNTAGT. The CDR3 is 13 amino acids. The V and J ends lost 5 bases and 9 bases respectively, with 14 bases between them. Here the CDR3 reads CASSPSRAGEQFF. DNA of the CDR3: TGTGCCAGCAGTCCGAGTAGGGCCGGTGAGCAGTTCTTC.

The chain employs TRBV5-1 and TRBJ2-1; D may match TRBD1 or TRBD2 (5 bases each). Germline CDR1 reads SGHRS; CDR2 reads YFSETQ. The length of the CDR3 is 16 residues. V was clipped by 3 bases and J by 2 bases, with 15 bases between them. The CDR3 DNA reads as TGCGCCAGCAGCTGGGGTGGGGGTCCTACCTACAATGAGCAGTTCTTC. This gives the protein CASSWGGGPTYNEQFF.

The chain employs TRBV28 and TRBJ2-1, with TRBD2 identical over 10 bases. With V trimmed by 3 bases and J by 8 bases, 13 bases remained unmatched. Per germline, CDR1 MDHEN and CDR2 SYDVKM. The CDR3 runs 17 residues. Here the CDR3 DNA reads TGTGCCAGCAGTTTCCCCCTACTAGCGGGGAACTTGGATGAGCAGTTCTTC. As protein: CASSFPLLAGNLDEQFF.

The CDR3 nucleotides are TGTGCCAGCAGCTTCTCGGGTTCTGGAAACACCATATATTTT. Its translation: CASSFSGSGNTIYF. J is TRBJ1-3 and V is TRBV5-4; D remains unclear. The V end was cut by 2 bases, the J end by 1 base, with 7 bases between. The germline V gene encodes CDR1 SGHNT and CDR2 YYREEE (reference sequence). The CDR3 spans 14 residues.

V usage is TRBV6-4 and J usage is TRBJ1-2; 7 nucleotides align to TRBD1. The CDR3 sequence is 14 residues long. The V segment lost 6 bases and the J segment 2 bases; nucleotides outside the gene matches: 6. The germline V gene has CDR1 MRHNA and CDR2 SNTAGT. The CDR3 DNA sequence: TGTGCCAGCAGCCCCACAGGGGACAACTATGGCTACACCTTC. It translates to CASSPTGDNYGYTF.

The CDR3 nucleotides are TGTGCCAGCTCACCACTCAACAGCCGTAACACTGAAGCTTTCTTT. Translated: CASSPLNSRNTEAFF. V and J are TRBV18 and TRBJ1-1, with no clear D. V lost 1 base, J lost 2 bases, and 11 bases lay in between. Germline CDR1 and CDR2: KGHSH and LQKENI. The CDR3 loop spans 15 amino acids.

This clone is judged medium-sized. V and J are TRBV6-1 and TRBJ1-5, with D uncertain. Per the germline V gene, CDR1 is MNHNS and CDR2 is SASEGT. Trimming removed 10 bases from V and 0 bases from J, with 13 bases in between. The CDR3 is 14 residues long. The CDR3 nucleotides are TGTGCCAACTCCCCAACGTTTAGCAATCAGCCCCAGCATTTT. It specifies CANSPTFSNQPQHF.

The genes are TRBV5-3 and TRBJ1-5, with D unresolved. TRBV5-3 is assigned to the ORF class and has an uncertain function. The V and J ends lost 2 bases and 4 bases respectively, with 10 bases between them. The length of the CDR3 is 14 residues. The CDR3 nucleotides are TGTGCCAGAAGCTTTAGGCCAGTAAATCAGCCCCAGCATTTT. It translates to CARSFRPVNQPQHF.